A selection of T cell receptor beta chains follows, all from one sample in a study of blood T cell repertoires in COVID-19. Generated by immunoSEQ multiplex PCR, the TCRdb table keeps only in-frame clones and is missing some. Of 250,000 or so clones in the sample, around nine tenths were seen once. Sequencing was performed on peripheral blood. These receptors were taken from an older woman with acute or convalescent COVID-19. The CDR3 runs from the conserved cysteine through the conserved F or W. The order of the fields is D gene, J gene, clone size, V gene, CDR3 DNA, CDR3 protein. A D gene is named only where the DNA matches it firmly. Clone sizes are given selectively: once, few, many, or a class where the clone is expanded.

d_call: TRBD1; j_call: TRBJ2-5; clone_size: .; v_call: TRBV9; cdr3_nt: TGTGCCAGCAGCCGCGCTGGACAGGGAGAGACCCAGTACTTC; cdr3_aa: CASSRAGQGETQYF
d_call: TRBD1; j_call: TRBJ1-1; clone_size: .; v_call: TRBV6-5; cdr3_nt: TGTGCCAGCACGTCGACAGGGGGGGACACTGAAGCTTTCTTT; cdr3_aa: CASTSTGGDTEAFF
d_call: .; j_call: TRBJ2-4; clone_size: .; v_call: TRBV2; cdr3_nt: TGTGCCAGCAGAGCCTTAATGCCCGGGACCAAAAACATTCAGTACTTC; cdr3_aa: CASRALMPGTKNIQYF
d_call: TRBD1; j_call: TRBJ2-1; clone_size: few; v_call: TRBV7-3; cdr3_nt: TGTGCCAGCAGCTGGGACAGGGGCCTATACAATGAGCAGTTCTTC; cdr3_aa: CASSWDRGLYNEQFF
d_call: TRBD2; j_call: TRBJ2-3; clone_size: once; v_call: TRBV7-2; cdr3_nt: TGTGCCAGCAGCCCCCAGGGACTAGGGGGGACAGATACGCAGTATTTT; cdr3_aa: CASSPQGLGGTDTQYF
d_call: .; j_call: TRBJ2-7; clone_size: .; v_call: TRBV10-2; cdr3_nt: TGCGCCAGCTTCGAGAGGGCCCCAAACTCCGAGCAGTACTTC; cdr3_aa: CASFERAPNSEQYF
d_call: TRBD1; j_call: TRBJ1-2; clone_size: .; v_call: TRBV3-1/TRBV3-2; cdr3_nt: TGTGCCAGCAGCCACCTGGACAGGAGTAACTATGGCTACACCTTC; cdr3_aa: CASSHLDRSNYGYTF
d_call: TRBD1; j_call: TRBJ2-1; clone_size: .; v_call: TRBV9; cdr3_nt: TGTGCCAGCAGCGTAGCTTCCATTGGGACAGGCGAGCAGTTCTTC; cdr3_aa: CASSVASIGTGEQFF
d_call: .; j_call: TRBJ2-1; clone_size: .; v_call: TRBV3-1/TRBV3-2; cdr3_nt: TGTGCCAGCAGCCAAGCGGGGGTCGGTGAGCAGTTCTTC; cdr3_aa: CASSQAGVGEQFF
d_call: TRBD2; j_call: TRBJ2-3; clone_size: .; v_call: TRBV10-2; cdr3_nt: TGCGCCAGCAGAGGGCTAGCGGGGTACACAGATACGCAGTATTTT; cdr3_aa: CASRGLAGYTDTQYF
d_call: .; j_call: TRBJ2-2; clone_size: .; v_call: TRBV28; cdr3_nt: TGTGCCAGCAGTTTGGGAGGGAACACCGGGGAGCTGTTTTTT; cdr3_aa: CASSLGGNTGELFF